These T cell receptor beta chains were read from a single sample in a study of blood T cell repertoires in COVID-19. Clones were read by immunoSEQ multiplex PCR, and TCRdb kept only the in-frame ones, dropping some. The sample has 360,000 or so clones, more than 75% seen once. Material: PBMCs or T cells enriched from blood (not recorded which). All receptors come from a woman aged 30 to 39 who had recovered from COVID-19. CDR3s include the opening cysteine and the closing phenylalanine or tryptophan. Each record gives: D gene, clone size, V gene, J gene, CDR3 protein, CDR3 DNA. A D gene is named only where the DNA matches it firmly. Rows give clone size only sometimes, using once, few, many, or a class for an expanded clone.

D: TRBD2
size: NA
V: TRBV7-2
J: TRBJ2-7
CDR3: CASSLGGTSGNYEQYF
DNA: TGTGCCAGCAGCTTAGGGGGGACTAGCGGGAACTACGAGCAGTACTTC

D: TRBD1
size: NA
V: TRBV7-9
J: TRBJ1-1
CDR3: CASSLWDRERAFF
DNA: TGTGCCAGCAGCTTATGGGACAGGGAGCGGGCTTTCTTT

D: NA
size: NA
V: TRBV27
J: TRBJ2-1
CDR3: CASSLVQDGEQFF
DNA: TGTGCCAGCAGTTTAGTACAGGACGGTGAGCAGTTCTTC

D: NA
size: NA
V: TRBV12-3/TRBV12-4
J: TRBJ1-1
CDR3: CASRGSEAFF
DNA: TGTGCCAGCCGGGGGTCTGAAGCTTTCTTT

D: NA
size: NA
V: TRBV19
J: TRBJ1-5
CDR3: CASTGQYQPQHF
DNA: TGTGCCAGTACAGGGCAATATCAGCCCCAGCATTTT

D: NA
size: NA
V: TRBV15
J: TRBJ1-6
CDR3: CATSSGPDNSPLHF
DNA: TGTGCCACCAGCAGTGGGCCGGATAATTCACCCCTCCACTTT

D: TRBD1
size: NA
V: TRBV4-1
J: TRBJ2-7
CDR3: CASSQTDRGSYEQYF
DNA: TGCGCCAGCAGCCAGACTGACAGGGGTTCCTACGAGCAGTACTTC

D: TRBD2
size: NA
V: TRBV5-1
J: TRBJ2-1
CDR3: CASLGTSGGYNEQFF
DNA: TGCGCCAGCTTGGGGACTAGCGGGGGGTACAATGAGCAGTTCTTC

D: TRBD1
size: NA
V: TRBV27
J: TRBJ1-2
CDR3: CASRSGTGWGGYTF
DNA: TGTGCCAGCAGGTCCGGGACAGGGTGGGGTGGCTACACCTTC

D: NA
size: NA
V: TRBV25-1
J: TRBJ2-1
CDR3: CASSEVIRTETYNEQFF
DNA: TGTGCCAGCAGTGAGGTTATTAGGACAGAAACATACAATGAGCAGTTCTTC

D: NA
size: NA
V: TRBV2
J: TRBJ1-4
CDR3: CASTGFPNEKLFF
DNA: TGTGCCAGCACAGGGTTTCCTAATGAAAAACTGTTTTTT

D: NA
size: NA
V: TRBV7-9
J: TRBJ1-5
CDR3: CASSLGGGNQPQHF
DNA: TGTGCCAGCAGCTTAGGGGGGGGCAATCAGCCCCAGCATTTT

D: TRBD2
size: NA
V: TRBV10-3
J: TRBJ2-3
CDR3: CAISESTSGRYTDTQYF
DNA: TGTGCCATCAGTGAGTCGACTAGCGGGAGGTACACAGATACGCAGTATTTT

D: TRBD1
size: NA
V: TRBV27
J: TRBJ1-2
CDR3: CASSSDRELIYGYTF
DNA: TGTGCCAGCAGTTCGGACAGGGAATTAATCTATGGCTACACCTTC

D: TRBD1
size: NA
V: TRBV7-2
J: TRBJ2-7
CDR3: CASRVRGSSYEQYF
DNA: TGTGCCAGCAGGGTCAGGGGGTCGAGTTACGAGCAGTACTTC

D: NA
size: NA
V: TRBV4-1
J: TRBJ2-1
CDR3: CASSQKTTSYNEQFF
DNA: TGCGCCAGCAGCCAAAAAACGACTAGCTACAATGAGCAGTTCTTC

D: NA
size: NA
V: TRBV7-8
J: TRBJ2-7
CDR3: CASSKDRYSYEQYF
DNA: TGTGCCAGCAGCAAAGACAGGTACTCCTACGAGCAGTACTTC

D: NA
size: once
V: TRBV29-1
J: TRBJ1-2
CDR3: CSTYSGDNYGYTF
DNA: TGCAGCACTTACTCAGGGGATAACTATGGCTACACCTTC

D: TRBD1
size: NA
V: TRBV28
J: TRBJ2-3
CDR3: CASSFASGGTTDTQYF
DNA: TGTGCCAGCAGTTTCGCCTCAGGGGGCACGACAGATACGCAGTATTTT

D: NA
size: NA
V: TRBV30
J: TRBJ1-4
CDR3: CAWSLQGATNEKLFF
DNA: TGTGCCTGGAGTCTACAGGGTGCAACTAATGAAAAACTGTTTTTT

D: NA
size: NA
V: TRBV27
J: TRBJ2-6
CDR3: CATQKTGANVLTF
DNA: TGTGCCACTCAGAAAACTGGGGCCAACGTCCTGACTTTC

D: TRBD1
size: NA
V: TRBV6-5
J: TRBJ1-1
CDR3: CASRSTQGSYTEAFF
DNA: TGTGCCAGCCGATCTACACAGGGGAGCTACACTGAAGCTTTCTTT

D: TRBD1
size: NA
V: TRBV9
J: TRBJ1-2
CDR3: CASRPQGANYGYTF
DNA: TGTGCCAGCAGGCCACAGGGGGCTAACTATGGCTACACCTTC

D: NA
size: NA
V: TRBV9
J: TRBJ1-2
CDR3: CASLGGNYGYTF
DNA: TGTGCCAGCTTGGGGGGGAACTATGGCTACACCTTC

D: TRBD1
size: NA
V: TRBV18
J: TRBJ1-6
CDR3: CASSLGQGPYNSPLHF
DNA: TGTGCCAGCTCACTGGGACAGGGCCCTTATAATTCACCCCTCCACTTT

D: TRBD1
size: NA
V: TRBV5-4
J: TRBJ1-6
CDR3: CASSLRQGADSPLHF
DNA: TGTGCCAGCAGCTTGCGACAGGGGGCGGATTCACCCCTCCACTTT

D: TRBD1
size: NA
V: TRBV4-1
J: TRBJ1-1
CDR3: CASSTTGTGNTEAFF
DNA: TGCGCCAGCAGCACCACCGGGACAGGGAACACTGAAGCTTTCTTT

D: NA
size: NA
V: TRBV10-3
J: TRBJ1-5
CDR3: CAISESHRNNQPQHF
DNA: TGTGCCATCAGTGAGTCGCACAGAAACAATCAGCCCCAGCATTTT

D: NA
size: NA
V: TRBV6-2/TRBV6-3
J: TRBJ2-3
CDR3: CASSYGDLESTDTQYF
DNA: TGTGCCAGCAGTTACGGAGACCTCGAATCCACAGATACGCAGTATTTT

D: TRBD2
size: once
V: TRBV7-9
J: TRBJ2-1
CDR3: CASSPAGTSYNEQFF
DNA: TGTGCCAGCAGCCCCGCCGGGACTAGCTACAATGAGCAGTTCTTC

D: TRBD1
size: NA
V: TRBV11-2
J: TRBJ1-5
CDR3: CASSSLTGGHQPQHF
DNA: TGTGCCAGCAGCTCTCTGACAGGGGGCCACCAGCCCCAGCATTTT

D: TRBD2
size: NA
V: TRBV5-1
J: TRBJ2-5
CDR3: CASGGLAGEETQYF
DNA: TGCGCCAGCGGCGGACTAGCGGGAGAAGAGACCCAGTACTTC

D: NA
size: NA
V: TRBV25-1
J: TRBJ2-1
CDR3: CASSDGGRNEQFF
DNA: TGTGCCAGCAGTGACGGGGGAAGGAATGAGCAGTTCTTC

D: TRBD2
size: NA
V: TRBV3-1/TRBV3-2
J: TRBJ2-1
CDR3: CASSPPGLALEQFF
DNA: TGTGCCAGCAGCCCCCCAGGACTAGCCCTTGAGCAGTTCTTC

D: NA
size: NA
V: TRBV5-6
J: TRBJ1-2
CDR3: CASSLAVDGAGYTF
DNA: TGTGCCAGCAGCTTAGCGGTCGACGGAGCCGGCTACACCTTC

D: NA
size: NA
V: TRBV19
J: TRBJ1-3
CDR3: CASSIEGSSGNTIYF
DNA: TGTGCCAGTAGTATCGAGGGCTCCTCTGGAAACACCATATATTTT

D: NA
size: NA
V: TRBV6-5
J: TRBJ2-1
CDR3: CASRGSQGGEQFF
DNA: TGTGCCAGCAGGGGTAGCCAGGGCGGTGAGCAGTTCTTC